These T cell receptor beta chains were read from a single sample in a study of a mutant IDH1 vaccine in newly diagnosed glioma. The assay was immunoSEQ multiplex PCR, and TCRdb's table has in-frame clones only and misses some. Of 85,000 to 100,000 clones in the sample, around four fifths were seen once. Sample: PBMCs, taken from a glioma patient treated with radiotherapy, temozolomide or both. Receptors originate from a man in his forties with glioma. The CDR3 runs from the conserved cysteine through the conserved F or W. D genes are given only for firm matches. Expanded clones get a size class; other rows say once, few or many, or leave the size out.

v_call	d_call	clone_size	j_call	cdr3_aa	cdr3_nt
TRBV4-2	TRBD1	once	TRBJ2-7	CASSGGNNEQYF	TGTGCCAGCTCAGGGGGTAACAACGAGCAGTACTTC
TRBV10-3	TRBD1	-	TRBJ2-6	CAISNVQGAIGSGANVLTF	TGTGCCATCAGTAACGTACAGGGGGCGATTGGTTCTGGGGCCAACGTCCTGACTTTC
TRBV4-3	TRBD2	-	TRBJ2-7	CASSRAGGSSYEQYF	TGCGCCAGCAGCCGGGCGGGAGGGAGCTCCTACGAGCAGTACTTC
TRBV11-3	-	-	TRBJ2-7	CASSLGKGPYEQYF	TGTGCCAGCAGCTTGGGGAAAGGCCCCTACGAGCAGTACTTC
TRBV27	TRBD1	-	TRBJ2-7	CASSLSGTVYEQYF	TGTGCCAGCAGTTTATCAGGGACAGTTTACGAGCAGTACTTC
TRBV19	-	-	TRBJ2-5	CASSSLGTEETQYF	TGTGCCAGTAGCAGCCTAGGTACGGAGGAGACCCAGTACTTC
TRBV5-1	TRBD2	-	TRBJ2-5	CASSVGDLAAQETQYF	TGCGCCAGCAGCGTTGGAGACCTAGCGGCCCAAGAGACCCAGTACTTC
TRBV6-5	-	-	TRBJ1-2	CASSYSGTADERYTF	TGTGCCAGCAGTTACTCCGGGACGGCGGATGAACGCTACACCTTC
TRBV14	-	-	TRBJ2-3	CASSQDSGAGTDTQYF	TGTGCCAGCAGCCAAGACTCCGGGGCGGGTACAGATACGCAGTATTTT
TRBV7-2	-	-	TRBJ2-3	CASSLGSRADTQYF	TGTGCCAGCAGCTTAGGGTCCCGCGCAGATACGCAGTATTTT
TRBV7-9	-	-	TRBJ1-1	CASSFVQEAFF	TGTGCCAGCAGCTTCGTACAGGAAGCTTTCTTT
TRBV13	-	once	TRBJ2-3	CASSSAGQGGRDTQYF	TGTGCCAGCAGCTCCGCAGGACAGGGCGGGAGAGATACGCAGTATTTT
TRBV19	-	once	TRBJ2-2	CATSRRIGELFF	TGTGCCACGTCGCGCAGGATCGGGGAGCTGTTTTTT
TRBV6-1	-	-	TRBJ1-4	CASSTTGRSNEKLFF	TGTGCCAGCAGTACCACAGGACGGTCCAATGAAAAACTGTTTTTT
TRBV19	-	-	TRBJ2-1	CASRTDHQQFF	TGTGCCAGTAGGACGGACCACCAGCAGTTCTTC
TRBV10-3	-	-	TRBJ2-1	CAISEVGYEQFF	TGTGCCATCAGTGAAGTTGGCTATGAGCAGTTCTTC
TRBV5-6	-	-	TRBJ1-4	CASSLYRREKLFF	TGTGCCAGCAGCTTGTATCGTCGGGAAAAACTGTTTTTT
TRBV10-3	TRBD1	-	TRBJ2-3	CAISELLGQGITDTQYF	TGTGCCATCAGTGAATTGTTGGGACAGGGAATCACAGATACGCAGTATTTT
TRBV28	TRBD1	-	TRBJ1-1	CASSGGQMNTEAFF	TGTGCCAGCAGTGGGGGACAGATGAACACTGAAGCTTTCTTT
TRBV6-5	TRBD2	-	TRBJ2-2	CASSYGLAGGSGELFF	TGTGCCAGCAGTTACGGTTTAGCGGGAGGGTCCGGGGAGCTGTTTTTT
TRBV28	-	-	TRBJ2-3	CASSFSDISTDTQYF	TGTGCCAGCAGTTTCAGCGACATAAGCACAGATACGCAGTATTTT
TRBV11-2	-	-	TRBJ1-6	CASSLRQSSYNSPLHF	TGTGCCAGCAGCTTGAGACAGAGCTCCTATAATTCACCCCTCCACTTT
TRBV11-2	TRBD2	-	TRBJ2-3	CASSPARRSGRGGTDTQYF	TGTGCCAGCAGCCCGGCCCGACGTAGCGGGAGGGGGGGCACAGATACGCAGTATTTT
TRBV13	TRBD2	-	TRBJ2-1	CASSLRPGGGANEQFF	TGTGCCAGCAGCTTACGCCCTGGCGGGGGGGCTAATGAGCAGTTCTTC
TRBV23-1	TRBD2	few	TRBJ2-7	CASSQPETSGPYEQYF	TGCGCCAGCAGTCAACCGGAGACTAGCGGGCCATACGAGCAGTACTTC
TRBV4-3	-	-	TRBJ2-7	CASSQGKGLSYEQYF	TGCGCCAGCAGCCAAGGGAAAGGACTAAGCTACGAGCAGTACTTC
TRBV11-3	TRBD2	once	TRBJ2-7	CASSLAAGGPYEQYF	TGTGCCAGCAGCTTAGCAGCGGGAGGCCCCTACGAGCAGTACTTC
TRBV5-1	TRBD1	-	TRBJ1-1	CASSLVGGGVDTEAFF	TGCGCCAGCTCACTGGTAGGGGGCGGAGTGGACACTGAAGCTTTCTTT
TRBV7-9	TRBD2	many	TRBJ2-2	CASSDKTSGGSNTGELFF	TGTGCCAGCAGCGACAAGACTAGCGGGGGCTCGAACACCGGGGAGCTGTTTTTT
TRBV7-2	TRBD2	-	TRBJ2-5	CASSLSSGTRETQYF	TGTGCCAGCAGCTTGTCTAGCGGGACTCGTGAGACCCAGTACTTC
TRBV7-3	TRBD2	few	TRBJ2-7	CASSSDPTSSHEQYF	TGTGCCAGCAGCTCCGATCCGACTAGCAGCCACGAGCAGTACTTC
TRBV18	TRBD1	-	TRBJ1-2	CASSLGQGRGYTF	TGTGCCAGCTCACTGGGACAGGGTCGTGGCTACACCTTC
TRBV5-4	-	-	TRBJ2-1	CASGGNEQFF	TGTGCCAGCGGGGGGAATGAGCAGTTCTTC
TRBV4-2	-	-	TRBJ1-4	CASSQDSGAVGEKLFF	TGTGCCAGCAGCCAAGATTCTGGGGCGGTGGGTGAAAAACTGTTTTTT
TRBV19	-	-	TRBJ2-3	CASSLGSPDTQYF	TGTGCCAGTAGCTTGGGGTCGCCAGATACGCAGTATTTT
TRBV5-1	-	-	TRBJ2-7	CASSLDASYEQYF	TGCGCCAGCAGCTTGGATGCCTCCTACGAGCAGTACTTC
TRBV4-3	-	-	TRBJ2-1	CASSQDRHSSYNEQFF	TGCGCCAGCAGCCAAGATAGACACAGCTCCTACAATGAGCAGTTCTTC
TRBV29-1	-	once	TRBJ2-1	CSVDLGRGHEQFF	TGCAGCGTTGACCTAGGGAGGGGGCATGAGCAGTTCTTC
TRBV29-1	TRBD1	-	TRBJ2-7	CSVEDRQGAGYEQYF	TGCAGCGTTGAAGATCGACAGGGGGCGGGGTACGAGCAGTACTTC
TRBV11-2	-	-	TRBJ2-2	CASSRPTGNTGELFF	TGTGCCAGCAGCAGACCGACAGGGAACACCGGGGAGCTGTTTTTT
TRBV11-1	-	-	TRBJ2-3	CASSPKWLSTDTQYF	TGTGCCAGCAGCCCTAAATGGCTAAGCACAGATACGCAGTATTTT
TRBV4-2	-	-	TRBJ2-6	CASSPGGSSGANVLTF	TGTGCCAGCAGCCCCGGGGGCAGCTCTGGGGCCAACGTCCTGACTTTC
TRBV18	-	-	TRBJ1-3	CASSPSRNTIYF	TGTGCCAGCTCACCATCACGAAACACCATATATTTT
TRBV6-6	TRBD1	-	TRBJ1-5	CASSRGDRFNQPQHF	TGTGCCAGCAGTCGAGGGGACAGGTTCAATCAGCCCCAGCATTTT
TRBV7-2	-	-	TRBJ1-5	CASTGTGPYSNQPQHF	TGTGCCAGCACGGGGACGGGGCCCTATAGCAATCAGCCCCAGCATTTT
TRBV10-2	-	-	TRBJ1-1	CASSKTGFTEAFF	TGCGCCAGCAGTAAGACAGGCTTTACTGAAGCTTTCTTT
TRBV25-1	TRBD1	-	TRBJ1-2	CASSPRTGWGYTF	TGTGCCAGCAGTCCTCGGACAGGATGGGGCTACACCTTC
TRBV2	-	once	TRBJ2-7	CASTAGPEEQYF	TGTGCCAGCACCGCGGGGCCGGAGGAGCAGTACTTC
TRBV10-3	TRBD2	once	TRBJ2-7	CAISESRTSGRDYEQYF	TGTGCCATCAGTGAGTCTAGGACTAGCGGGAGAGACTACGAGCAGTACTTC
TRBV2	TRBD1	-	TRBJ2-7	CASSGTGSEQYF	TGTGCCAGCAGCGGGACAGGGAGCGAGCAGTACTTC
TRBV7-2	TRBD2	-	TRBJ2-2	CASSFLAGVYTGELFF	TGTGCCAGCAGCTTTCTAGCGGGAGTGTATACCGGGGAGCTGTTTTTT
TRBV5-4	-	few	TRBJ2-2	CASRSPANTGELFF	TGTGCCAGCCGAAGCCCAGCGAACACCGGGGAGCTGTTTTTT